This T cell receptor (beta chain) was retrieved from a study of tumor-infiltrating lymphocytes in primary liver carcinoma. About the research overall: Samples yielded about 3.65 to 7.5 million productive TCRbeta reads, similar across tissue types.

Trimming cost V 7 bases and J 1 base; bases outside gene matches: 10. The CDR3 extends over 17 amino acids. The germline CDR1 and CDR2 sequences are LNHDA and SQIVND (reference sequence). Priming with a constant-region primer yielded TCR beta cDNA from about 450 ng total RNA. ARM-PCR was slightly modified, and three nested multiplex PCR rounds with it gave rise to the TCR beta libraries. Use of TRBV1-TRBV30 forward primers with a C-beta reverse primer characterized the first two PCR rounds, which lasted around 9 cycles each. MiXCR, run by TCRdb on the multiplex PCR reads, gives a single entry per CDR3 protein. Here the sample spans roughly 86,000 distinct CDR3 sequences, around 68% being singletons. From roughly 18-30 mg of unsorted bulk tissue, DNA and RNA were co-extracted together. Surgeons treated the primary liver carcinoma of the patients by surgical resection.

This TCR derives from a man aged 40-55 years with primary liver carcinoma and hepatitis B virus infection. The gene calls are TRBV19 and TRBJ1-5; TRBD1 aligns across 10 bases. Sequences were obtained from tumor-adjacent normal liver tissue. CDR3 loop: CASTSGTGDNSNQPQHF. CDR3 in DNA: TGTGCCAGTACTTCTGGGACAGGGGACAACAGCAATCAGCCCCAGCATTTT.